The 4 T cell receptor beta chains reported below all come from one sample, sequenced in a study of beta chain features in type 1 diabetes. Since all of the isolated RNA was reverse transcribed, expressed TCRB transcripts were what got sequenced. Method: immunoSEQ multiplex PCR; TCRdb's copy keeps in-frame clones and lacks some. The sample lists 250,000 or so clones; roughly 14% were seen once. Their antigen targets remain unknown. Regarding the study as a whole: Among all four CD4+ subsets, Type 1 diabetes patients had TCRB CDR3s that were moderately but significantly shorter.

Sequenced sample: naive CD4+ T cells from blood. Every receptor here comes from a man aged 25 to 40 with type 1 diabetes.

The rearrangement uses TRBV11-2 and TRBJ2-3, with D possibly matching TRBD1 (5 bases). V was clipped by 1 base and J by 14 bases, with 13 bases between them. The CDR3 is 12 amino acids. Germline V lookup: CDR1 SGHAT, CDR2 FQNNGV. The CDR3 DNA reads as TGTGCCAGCAGCTTAGGTGACAGAGTACGGTATTTT. Its protein product is CASSLGDRVRYF. The full variable domain, in which reference TRBV11-2 and TRBJ2-3 provide the parts outside the CDR3, is EAGVAQSPRYKIIEKRQSVAFWCNPISGHATLYWYQQILGQGPKLLIQFQNNGVVDDSQLPKDRFSAERLKGVDSTLKIQPAKLEDSAVYLCASSLGDRVRYFGPGTRLTVL.

This clone was seen a few times. The V gene is TRBV18, the J gene TRBJ2-1, with D possibly matching TRBD2 (6 bases). From germline, CDR1 is KGHSH and CDR2 LQKENI. The CDR3 runs 17 residues. With 0 bases removed from V and 0 bases from J, the gap between germline ends came to 12 bases. The CDR3 coding sequence is TGTGCCAGCTCACCACCATCGCGGCGGGGCTCCTACAATGAGCAGTTCTTC. Translating it yields CASSPPSRRGSYNEQFF.

The chain recombines TRBV29-1 with TRBJ1-2, with 9 nucleotides matching TRBD1. The junction had 3 bases not matched to a gene; V was cut back by 6 bases and J by 7 bases. CDR3 size: 11 residues. CDR1 SQVTM and CDR2 ANQGSEA come from the germline V gene. The CDR3 nucleotides are TGCAGCGTGGACAGGGGAACTGGCTACACCTTC. This translates into CSVDRGTGYTF.

V gene TRBV6-1 combines with J gene TRBJ2-1; D is perhaps TRBD2 (5 bases). Germline CDR1 is MNHNS and CDR2 is SASEGT. V lost 8 bases, J lost 4 bases, and 18 bases lay in between. This CDR3 is 15 amino acids long. The CDR3 DNA follows: TGTGCCAGCGCCCGGACCGGTAGCGAGTACAATGAGCAGTTCTTC. Amino acids: CASARTGSEYNEQFF.